This TCR beta chain comes out of a study of shared clonotypes between healthy human individuals. For the study at large: CD4 naive and memory got three plates each, CD8 naive two, CD8 memory one. Overall study results and limits: An anticipated effect of sequencing depth on clonotype sharing among donors was recognized. It was observed that approximately 5% of naive CD4 clonotypes were shared across a handful of donors.

Naive CD8 isolation took CD45RO-negative cells positively selected for CCR7 and excluded terminally differentiated effector memory CD45RA+ cells. Profiled with immunoSEQ multiplex PCR; TCRdb holds only in-frame clones, not every one. The data contain 2 million to 2.5 million clones, 93% of them singletons. CDR3 length: 14 residues. J was trimmed by 4 bases and V by 4 bases; bases with no gene match: 8. The germline CDR1 and CDR2 sequences are SGHNT and YYREEE (reference sequence). Comment on this clone: Its antigen is as yet unknown.

The receptor was derived from a man aged 18 to 30 in good health. Some clones in this sample may be carry-over from other donors' samples. Sequencing input: naive CD8+ T cells from PBMCs. The chain carries TRBV5-4 and TRBJ2-7; TRBD2 aligns across 7 bases. This CDR3 reads CASSTSGGSYEQYF. The CDR3 DNA follows: TGTGCCAGCAGCACGTCGGGGGGTTCTTACGAGCAGTACTTC.